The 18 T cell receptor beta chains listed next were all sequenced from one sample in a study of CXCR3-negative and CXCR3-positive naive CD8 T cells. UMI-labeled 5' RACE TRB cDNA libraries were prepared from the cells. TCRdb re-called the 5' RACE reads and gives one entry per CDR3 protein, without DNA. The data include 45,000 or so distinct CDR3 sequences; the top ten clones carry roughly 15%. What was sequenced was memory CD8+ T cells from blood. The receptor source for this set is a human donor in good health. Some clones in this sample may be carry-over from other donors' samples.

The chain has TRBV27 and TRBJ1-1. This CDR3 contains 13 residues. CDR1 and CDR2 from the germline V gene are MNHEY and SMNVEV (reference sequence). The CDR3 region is CASSLQQNTEAFF.

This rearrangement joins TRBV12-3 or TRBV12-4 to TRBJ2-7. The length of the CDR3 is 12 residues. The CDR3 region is CASGENSYEQYF.

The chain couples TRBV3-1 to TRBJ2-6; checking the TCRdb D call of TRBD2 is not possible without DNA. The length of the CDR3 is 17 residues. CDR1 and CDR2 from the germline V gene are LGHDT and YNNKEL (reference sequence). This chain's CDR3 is CASSQGTSSSGANVLTF.

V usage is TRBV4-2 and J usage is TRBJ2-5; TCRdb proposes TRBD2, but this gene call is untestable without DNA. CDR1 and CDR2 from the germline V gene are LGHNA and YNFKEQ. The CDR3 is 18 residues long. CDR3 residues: CASSHLTSGGAHQETQYF.

CDR3 residues: CASKSGEKLFF. This chain connects TRBV27 to TRBJ1-4. CDR1 and CDR2 (germline): MNHEY, SMNVEV (reference sequence). This CDR3 has 11 residues.

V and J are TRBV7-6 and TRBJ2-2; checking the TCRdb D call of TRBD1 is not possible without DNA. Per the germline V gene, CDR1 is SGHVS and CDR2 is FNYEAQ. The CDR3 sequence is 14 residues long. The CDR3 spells CASSAGQNTGELFF. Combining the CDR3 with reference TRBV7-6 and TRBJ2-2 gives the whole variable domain GAGVSQSPRYKVTKRGQDVALRCDPISGHVSLYWYRQALGQGPEFLTYFNYEAQQDKSGLPNDRFSAERPEGSISTLTIQRTEQRDSAMYRCASSAGQNTGELFFGEGSRLTVL.

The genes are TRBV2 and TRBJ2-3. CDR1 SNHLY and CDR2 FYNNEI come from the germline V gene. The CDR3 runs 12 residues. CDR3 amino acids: CASRTSTDTQYF.

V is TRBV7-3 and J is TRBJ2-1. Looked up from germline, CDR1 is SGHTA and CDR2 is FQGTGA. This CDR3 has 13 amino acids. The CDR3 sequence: CASSSEPYNEQFF.

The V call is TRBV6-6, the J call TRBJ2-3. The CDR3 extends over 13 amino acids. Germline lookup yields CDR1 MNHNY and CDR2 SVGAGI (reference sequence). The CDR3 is CASSYSLRDTQYF.

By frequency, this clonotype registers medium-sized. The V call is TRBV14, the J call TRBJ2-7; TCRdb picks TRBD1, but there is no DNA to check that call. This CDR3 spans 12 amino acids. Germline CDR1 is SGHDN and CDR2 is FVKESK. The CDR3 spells CASSPQGYEQYF.

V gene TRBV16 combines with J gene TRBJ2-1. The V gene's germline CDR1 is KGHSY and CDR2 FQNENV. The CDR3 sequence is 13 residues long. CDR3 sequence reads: CASSQFEVGEQFF.

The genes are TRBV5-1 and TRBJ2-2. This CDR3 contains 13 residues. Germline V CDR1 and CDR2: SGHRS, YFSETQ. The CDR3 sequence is CASRPDGAGELFF.

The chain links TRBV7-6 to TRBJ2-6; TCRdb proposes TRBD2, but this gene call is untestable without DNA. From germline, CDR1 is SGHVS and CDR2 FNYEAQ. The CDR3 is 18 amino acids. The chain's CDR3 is CATGPSSADLSGANVLTF. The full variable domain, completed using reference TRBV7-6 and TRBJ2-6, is GAGVSQSPRYKVTKRGQDVALRCDPISGHVSLYWYRQALGQGPEFLTYFNYEAQQDKSGLPNDRFSAERPEGSISTLTIQRTEQRDSAMYRCATGPSSADLSGANVLTFGAGSRLTVL.

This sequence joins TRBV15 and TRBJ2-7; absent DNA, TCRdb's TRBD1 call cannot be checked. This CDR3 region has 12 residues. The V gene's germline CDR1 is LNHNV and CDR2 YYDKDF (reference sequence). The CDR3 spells CATSGTGHEQYF.

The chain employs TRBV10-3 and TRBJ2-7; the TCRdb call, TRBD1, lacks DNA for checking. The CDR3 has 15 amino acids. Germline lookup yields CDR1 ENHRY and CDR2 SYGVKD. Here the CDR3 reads CAISEPQTGNHEQYF.

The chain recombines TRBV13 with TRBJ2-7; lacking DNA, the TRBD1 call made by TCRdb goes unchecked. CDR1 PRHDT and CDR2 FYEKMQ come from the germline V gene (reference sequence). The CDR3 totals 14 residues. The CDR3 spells CASSLAGQGYSQYF.

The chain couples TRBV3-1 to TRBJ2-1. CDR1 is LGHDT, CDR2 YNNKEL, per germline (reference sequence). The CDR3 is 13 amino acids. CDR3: CASSRSPDNEQFF.

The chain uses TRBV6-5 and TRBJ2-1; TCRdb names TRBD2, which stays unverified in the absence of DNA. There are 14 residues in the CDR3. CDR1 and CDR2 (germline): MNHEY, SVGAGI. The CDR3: CASAGPSNGDEQFF.